The next 32 T cell receptor beta chains were all read from a single sample in a study of graft-versus-host responses after intestinal transplantation. The assay was immunoSEQ multiplex PCR, and TCRdb's table has in-frame clones only and misses some. The table lists 90,000 to 150,000 clones, over 85% of them singletons. These receptors' targets are unknown. The material sequenced was unstimulated CD4+ T cells sorted from spleen or lymph node cells, taken before intestinal transplant. These receptors all come from a human donor who received an intestinal transplant.

The chain links TRBV11-2 to TRBJ1-1, with D perhaps matching TRBD1 (6 bases). V lost 5 bases and J 5 bases, leaving 12 bases between the germline ends. Germline V gives CDR1 SGHAT, CDR2 FQNNGV. This CDR3 comprises 13 residues. The chain's CDR3 is CASSPPGVTEAFF. The CDR3 nucleotides are TGTGCCAGCAGCCCTCCAGGGGTTACTGAAGCTTTCTTT.

This clone was detected once. V usage is TRBV9 and J usage is TRBJ2-5; 9 nucleotides line up with TRBD2. J gave up 5 bases and V 4 bases, and 9 bases lay outside the gene matches. CDR1 SGDLS and CDR2 YYNGEE come from the germline V gene. The CDR3 has 15 amino acids. The CDR3: CASSPGAGGTETQYF. CDR3 DNA: TGTGCCAGCAGCCCGGGTGCGGGAGGGACGGAGACCCAGTACTTC.

This chain links TRBV15 with TRBJ1-4; D is unclear. Germline CDR1 and CDR2: LNHNV and YYDKDF (reference sequence). With 1 base removed from V and 8 bases from J, the gap between germline ends came to 14 bases. This CDR3 is built from 15 residues. The chain's CDR3 is CATSRVAQFGEKLFF. Written as DNA, the CDR3 is TGTGCCACCAGCAGAGTAGCTCAATTTGGGGAAAAACTGTTTTTT.

The chain recombines TRBV10-3 with TRBJ1-1, with TRBD1 as a possible D gene (5 bases). Germline CDR1 ENHRY, CDR2 SYGVKD. Trimming took 6 bases from V and 6 from J, leaving 8 bases between them. This CDR3 has 11 residues. CDR3 amino acids: CAIRGVPEAFF. The CDR3 bases are TGTGCCATCAGGGGGGTACCTGAAGCTTTCTTT.

The chain is built from TRBV28 and TRBJ1-1; D unresolved. Germline-derived CDR1 and CDR2 are MDHEN and SYDVKM. The CDR3 is 15 amino acids. Trimming removed 5 bases from V and 4 bases from J, with 17 bases in between. CDR3 DNA: TGTGCCAGCAGTCCCCTAGGAGCCAACCCCACTGAAGCTTTCTTT. As protein: CASSPLGANPTEAFF.

The chain links TRBV11-3 to TRBJ2-2, with no clear D. Germline lookup yields CDR1 SGHNT and CDR2 YENEEA. The CDR3 spans 18 residues. V was clipped by 6 bases and J by 3 bases, with 23 bases between them. The CDR3 loop is CASSDCEVGDVDTGELFF. CDR3 coding DNA: TGTGCCAGCAGTGATTGTGAAGTAGGAGACGTCGACACCGGGGAGCTGTTTTTT.

CDR3 DNA: TGTGCCATCAGTGACCCGTCAGCGTTCTATGGCTACACCTTC. It yields the protein CAISDPSAFYGYTF. The chain is built from TRBV10-3 and TRBJ1-2; D unresolved. This CDR3 spans 14 amino acids. V lost 3 bases, J lost 4 bases, and 12 bases lay in between. Per the germline V gene, CDR1 is ENHRY and CDR2 is SYGVKD.

The V and J genes are TRBV11-2 and TRBJ2-1; D is unclear. Germline V CDR1 and CDR2: SGHAT, FQNNGV. The CDR3 is 14 amino acids. Trimming took 4 bases from V and 7 from J, leaving 14 bases between them. The CDR3 reads CASSSGLNWNEQFF. The CDR3 DNA reads as TGTGCCAGCAGCTCGGGTCTTAACTGGAATGAGCAGTTCTTC.

This chain joins TRBV5-1 and TRBJ2-7, with D hard to call. V gave up 1 base and J gave up 0 bases, with 8 bases separating them. CDR3 size: 14 residues. Germline CDR1 reads SGHRS; CDR2 reads YFSETQ. The chain's CDR3 is CASSLNSHSYEQYF. The CDR3 coding sequence is TGCGCCAGCAGCTTGAACAGTCACTCCTACGAGCAGTACTTC.

This chain links TRBV10-3 with TRBJ2-3; 7 nucleotides align to TRBD1. The germline gives CDR1 ENHRY, CDR2 SYGVKD. CDR3 size: 17 residues. J lost 6 bases, V lost 9 bases, and 21 bases had no gene match. The CDR3 sequence is CAILEQGRGKRWDTQYF. CDR3 sequence (DNA): TGTGCCATATTGGAACAGGGCAGGGGGAAACGGTGGGATACGCAGTATTTT.

CDR3 nucleotide sequence: TGTGCCAGCTCACCCATCATAGCGGGAGCGAGCAATGAGCAGTTCTTC. Protein product: CASSPIIAGASNEQFF. The rearrangement uses TRBV18 and TRBJ2-1; 9 bases align to TRBD2. This CDR3 has 16 residues. CDR1 and CDR2 from the germline V gene are KGHSH and LQKENI. Trimming at V came to 3 bases and at J to 6 bases, leaving 9 bases not matched to a gene.

The rearrangement links TRBV6-1 to TRBJ2-6, with D tentatively TRBD1 (6 bases). The CDR3 sequence is 15 residues long. The germline gives CDR1 MNHNS, CDR2 SASEGT. Trimming cost V 10 bases and J 0 bases, with 13 bases left between them. CDR3 nucleotides: TGTGCCACCAGACAGGTTCACTCTGGGGCCAACGTCCTGACTTTC. It yields the protein CATRQVHSGANVLTF.

The rearrangement uses TRBV12-1 and TRBJ2-5; the D segment call TRBD1 is taken from the table without a DNA check. TRBV12-1 is flagged as a pseudogene. The CDR3 is 20 amino acids. CDR3 bases: TGTGCCAGCAGCTTTTCGGTGGGGGCCCCCTGCCGCGGAGTCCAAGAGACCCAGTACTTC. This gives the protein CASSFSVGAPCRGVQETQYF.

This chain uses TRBV14 with TRBJ2-1, with 7 bases lining up with TRBD2. The CDR3 length is 15 residues. Germline trimming cut 4 bases from V and 5 bases from J; bases unmatched to any gene: 8. From germline, CDR1 is SGHDN and CDR2 FVKESK. The CDR3: CASSLLGGPNNEQFF. DNA for the CDR3: TGTGCCAGCAGCCTACTGGGAGGGCCGAACAATGAGCAGTTCTTC. Variable domain in full (rest from reference TRBV14 and TRBJ2-1): EAGVTQFPSHSVIEKGQTVTLRCDPISGHDNLYWYRRVMGKEIKFLLHFVKESKQDESGMPNNRFLAERTGGTYSTLKVQPAELEDSGVYFCASSLLGGPNNEQFFGPGTRLTVL.

The DNA for the CDR3 is TGTGCCAGCAGCAAACCCTTATCCGTAGATACGCAGTATTTT. It translates to CASSKPLSVDTQYF. This chain connects TRBV7-9 to TRBJ2-3; D is unclear. The germline V gene encodes CDR1 SEHNR and CDR2 FQNEAQ (reference sequence). Trimming shortened V by 5 bases and J by 5 bases, and 14 bases separated the two germline ends. The length of the CDR3 is 14 residues.

The chain combines TRBV28 with TRBJ2-3; 10 bases agree with TRBD1. Germline CDR1 reads MDHEN; CDR2 reads SYDVKM. The CDR3 is 13 amino acids. J gave up 5 bases and V 6 bases, and 2 bases lay outside the gene matches. This CDR3 is CASSRTGGDTQYF. The CDR3 region has the DNA TGTGCCAGCAGCAGGACAGGGGGAGATACGCAGTATTTT.

The chain links TRBV19 to TRBJ2-1; D may be TRBD2 (6 bases). Germline CDR1 is LNHDA and CDR2 is SQIVND (reference sequence). V lost 1 base and J lost 9, with 19 bases in between. This CDR3 spans 16 amino acids. The CDR3 loop is CASSIAGVPGVGEQFF. The CDR3 DNA is TGTGCCAGTAGTATAGCGGGGGTCCCCGGCGTCGGTGAGCAGTTCTTC.

This chain links TRBV30 with TRBJ1-3; no definite D call. The germline V gene has CDR1 GTSNPN and CDR2 SVGIG (reference sequence). The CDR3 runs 12 residues. With 4 bases removed from V and 4 bases from J, the gap between germline ends came to 8 bases. This CDR3 is CAWNADGNTIYF. In nucleotides, the CDR3 is TGTGCCTGGAACGCTGACGGAAACACCATATATTTT.

V usage is TRBV5-1 and J usage is TRBJ1-2, with D hard to call. Germline V gene sequence: CDR1 SGHRS, CDR2 YFSETQ. Trimming shortened V by 1 base and J by 2 bases, and 6 bases separated the two germline ends. The CDR3 is 13 residues long. The CDR3 protein is CASSLSVNYGYTF. CDR3 DNA: TGCGCCAGCAGCTTGTCCGTGAACTATGGCTACACCTTC.

This rearrangement joins TRBV6-1 to TRBJ1-6; the match to TRBD1 covers 7 bases. The CDR3 is made up of 14 amino acids. Per the germline V gene, CDR1 is MNHNS and CDR2 is SASEGT. The ends lost 5 bases at V and 9 bases at J; junction bases unmatched: 7. CDR3 residues: CASSRQGWSSPLHF. In DNA form, the CDR3 reads TGTGCCAGCAGTAGACAGGGATGGAGTTCACCCCTCCACTTT.

The V and J genes are TRBV28 and TRBJ2-3; D may be TRBD2 (6 bases). Trimming pared 2 bases from V and 1 base from J, leaving 13 bases between. There are 16 residues in the CDR3. CDR1 and CDR2 from the germline V gene are MDHEN and SYDVKM. The CDR3 is CASSLHRGTGTDTQYF. The CDR3 nucleotides read TGTGCCAGCAGTTTACATCGCGGGACTGGCACAGATACGCAGTATTTT.

J is TRBJ2-1 and V is TRBV5-1; weak D call: TRBD2 (6 bases). CDR3 length: 15 amino acids. V was pared by 4 bases and J by 2 bases, with 13 bases between. Germline V gives CDR1 SGHRS, CDR2 YFSETQ. The CDR3 loop reads CASSPLARTYNEQFF. CDR3 nucleotides: TGCGCCAGCAGCCCTCTAGCGCGGACCTACAATGAGCAGTTCTTC.

This clone came up a few times. The rearrangement links TRBV19 to TRBJ2-7; D perhaps matches TRBD2 (6 bases). There are 11 residues in the CDR3. Germline loops: CDR1 LNHDA, CDR2 SQIVND (reference sequence). Trimming stripped 9 bases from V and 7 bases from J, with 13 bases between. CDR3: CASSRAGEQYF. Written as DNA, the CDR3 is TGTGCCAGCTCGAGGGCGGGGGAGCAGTACTTC.

The chain has TRBV15 and TRBJ2-3; weak D call: TRBD2 (6 bases). The CDR3 is 16 residues long. Germline V gene sequence: CDR1 LNHNV, CDR2 YYDKDF (reference sequence). The V gene lost 5 bases and the J gene lost 6 bases, with 21 bases spanning the gap. The CDR3 nucleotides are TGTGCCACCAGCGACCGGGACTCCCCGTCGAGGGATACGCAGTATTTT. It specifies CATSDRDSPSRDTQYF.

This sequence joins TRBV4-1 and TRBJ1-2; 9 nucleotides line up with TRBD1. The CDR3 is made up of 16 amino acids. V shed 1 base and J 3 bases; nucleotides not matched to a gene: 6. The germline V gene has CDR1 MGHRA and CDR2 YSYEKL. The CDR3 bases are TGCGCCAGCAGCCAAGTCGGGACAGGGAGACACTATGGCTACACCTTC. It yields the protein CASSQVGTGRHYGYTF.

This chain uses TRBV7-9 with TRBJ1-5; D remains unclear. V was shortened by 5 bases and J by 5 bases, with 13 bases between the two germline ends. This CDR3 contains 14 residues. Germline CDR1 SEHNR, CDR2 FQNEAQ (reference sequence). Written as DNA, the CDR3 is TGTGCCAGCAGCCTTACGACCTGGGATCAGCCCCAGCATTTT. It encodes CASSLTTWDQPQHF. Full variable domain (rest looked up from reference TRBV7-9 and TRBJ1-5): DTGVSQNPRHKITKRGQNVTFRCDPISEHNRLYWYRQTLGQGPEFLTYFQNEAQLEKSRLLSDRFSAERPKGSFSTLEIQRTEQGDSAMYLCASSLTTWDQPQHFGDGTRLSIL.

CDR3 bases: TGTGCCAGCAGACCCGACAGGGGGCGGAACGAGCAGTACTTC. It encodes CASRPDRGRNEQYF. The chain has TRBV6-5 and TRBJ2-7; 10 nucleotides agree with TRBD1. This CDR3 has 14 residues. V lost 6 bases and J lost 5; bases outside the gene matches: 7. Germline V gene lookup returns CDR1 MNHEY and CDR2 SVGAGI.

In DNA, the CDR3 is TGTGCCAGCAGACGAGGGGTCATCGGGGAGCTGTTTTTT. This gives the protein CASRRGVIGELFF. The V and J genes are TRBV7-3 and TRBJ2-2; D possibly matches TRBD1 or TRBD2 (5 bases each). V dropped 6 bases and J dropped 7 bases, with 12 bases sitting between them. CDR1 is SGHTA, CDR2 FQGTGA, per germline. The CDR3 has 13 amino acids.

The chain joins TRBV6-5 to TRBJ2-6; D is unclear. CDR3 size: 15 residues. Trimming shortened V by 4 bases and J by 2 bases, and 9 bases separated the two germline ends. Germline CDR1 is MNHEY and CDR2 is SVGAGI. This CDR3 is CASSFVPPGANVLTF. The CDR3, as DNA: TGTGCCAGCAGTTTTGTTCCCCCTGGGGCCAACGTCCTGACTTTC.

The chain uses TRBV28 and TRBJ1-2; D call uncertain. The CDR3 runs to 12 residues. CDR1 is MDHEN and CDR2 is SYDVKM in the germline V gene. Deletions cut 5 bases from V and 2 bases from J, with 6 bases between. CDR3 nucleotides: TGTGCCAGCAGTACACTGAACTATGGCTACACCTTC. It encodes CASSTLNYGYTF.

The chain combines TRBV6-5 with TRBJ2-1, with D possibly matching TRBD2 (6 bases). Trimming left V 5 bases short and J 6 bases short, with 14 bases between. This CDR3 comprises 14 residues. CDR1 is MNHEY and CDR2 is SVGAGI in the germline V gene. CDR3 DNA sequence: TGTGCCAGCAGTACGATCCGGGGGAGCAATGAGCAGTTCTTC. It yields the protein CASSTIRGSNEQFF.

The rearrangement links TRBV30 to TRBJ2-7, with 7 bases identical to TRBD2. The germline gives CDR1 GTSNPN, CDR2 SVGIG (reference sequence). J lost 6 bases, V lost 8 bases, and 4 bases had no gene match. The CDR3 runs 10 residues. The CDR3 DNA reads TGTGCCCTGGGGAGGGGCGAGCAGTACTTC. Translation: CALGRGEQYF.